Listed below are T cell receptor beta chains from one sample, sequenced in a study of T cell clonotyping in hematopoietic cell transplantation. TCRdb keeps only in-frame clones here, not all; method: immunoSEQ multiplex PCR. This sample yields more than 55,000 clones, of which 94% are seen a single time; 1.5% to 2% belongs to the top ten. Input material: peripheral blood mononuclear cells. The receptors here all came from a man in his forties or fifties in good health. Some clones in this sample may be carry-over from other donors' samples. CDR3s include the opening cysteine and the closing phenylalanine or tryptophan. Fields, in order: clone size, V gene, D gene, J gene, CDR3 length, CDR3 protein, CDR3 DNA. A D gene is named only where the DNA matches it firmly. Some rows mark clone size as missing; the rest say once, few, many or name a class of expanded clone.

.,TRBV28,TRBD1,TRBJ2-6,19,CASSLIEGQGRPGANVLTF,TGTGCCAGCAGTTTAATTGAGGGACAGGGACGACCTGGGGCCAACGTCCTGACTTTC
.,TRBV7-2,.,TRBJ1-2,15,CASSPARRGAQGYTF,TGTGCCAGCAGCCCCGCACGACGGGGGGCGCAAGGCTACACCTTC
few,TRBV30,.,TRBJ2-7,12,CAWKISTYEQYF,TGTGCCTGGAAGATTAGTACCTACGAGCAGTACTTC
once,TRBV6-1,.,TRBJ1-5,14,CASSEGGNDQPQHF,TGTGCCAGCAGTGAAGGGGGAAACGATCAGCCCCAGCATTTT
.,TRBV6-6,.,TRBJ2-5,12,CASKGGQETQYF,TGTGCCAGCAAGGGGGGACAAGAGACCCAGTACTTC
.,TRBV10-3,.,TRBJ2-3,12,CAISETRDTQYF,TGTGCCATCAGTGAGACTAGAGATACGCAGTATTTT
.,TRBV29-1,.,TRBJ2-7,14,CSVVAGQGFYEQYF,TGCAGCGTTGTAGCGGGACAGGGCTTCTACGAGCAGTACTTC
.,TRBV25-1,.,TRBJ1-4,13,CASTDSLREKLFF,TGTGCCAGTACCGACTCCCTGAGGGAAAAACTGTTTTTT
.,TRBV5-4,.,TRBJ2-7,9,CARTYEQYF,TGTGCCAGGACATACGAGCAGTACTTC
.,TRBV30,TRBD2,TRBJ2-1,15,CAWSAPGLASNEQFF,TGTGCCTGGAGCGCTCCGGGACTAGCGTCTAATGAGCAGTTCTTC
once,TRBV4-1,TRBD2,TRBJ2-3,15,CASSQTGTRADTQYF,TGCGCCAGCAGCCAGACCGGGACTAGGGCAGATACGCAGTATTTT
.,TRBV19,.,TRBJ1-5,12,CASSMVQQPQHF,TGTGCCAGTAGCATGGTCCAGCAGCCCCAGCATTTT
.,TRBV11-2,.,TRBJ2-1,12,CASSPGSNEQFF,TGTGCCAGCAGCCCAGGGTCCAATGAGCAGTTCTTC
.,TRBV5-8,TRBD2,TRBJ2-5,15,CASSFDGLAGSVQYF,TGTGCCAGCAGCTTCGACGGACTAGCGGGGTCGGTCCAGTACTTC
.,TRBV4-1,.,TRBJ2-6,15,CASSPYLSGANVLTF,TGCGCCAGCAGCCCGTACCTCTCTGGGGCCAACGTCCTGACTTTC
.,TRBV7-2,TRBD1,TRBJ1-3,15,CASSSRQGAGNTIYF,TGTGCCAGCAGCTCCCGACAGGGGGCCGGTAACACCATATATTTT
.,TRBV7-8,TRBD2,TRBJ2-1,18,CASSFRPSGGGQGNEQFF,TGTGCCAGCAGCTTTAGGCCTAGCGGGGGGGGCCAAGGGAATGAGCAGTTCTTC
.,TRBV7-9,.,TRBJ2-2,15,CASSPDLTPHGELFF,TGTGCCAGCAGCCCTGACCTTACGCCGCACGGGGAGCTGTTTTTT
.,TRBV6-5,TRBD2,TRBJ2-7,14,CASSRLAGGYEQYF,TGTGCCAGCAGCCGACTAGCGGGAGGCTACGAGCAGTACTTC
.,TRBV25-1,.,TRBJ2-7,11,CASQTAYEQYF,TGTGCCAGCCAGACAGCCTACGAGCAGTACTTC
.,TRBV9,.,TRBJ2-1,18,CASSSSGTPPAAYNEQFF,TGTGCCAGCAGCTCCTCCGGGACACCTCCGGCGGCCTACAATGAGCAGTTCTTC
.,TRBV5-1,TRBD1,TRBJ1-6,16,CASSLEDGRGNSPLHF,TGCGCCAGCAGCTTGGAGGATGGCAGGGGGAATTCACCCCTCCACTTT
.,TRBV5-1,.,TRBJ1-1,14,CASSDRGLGSEAFF,TGCGCCAGCTCCGATCGTGGCCTCGGTAGTGAAGCTTTCTTT
.,TRBV5-1,TRBD1,TRBJ1-2,14,CASSWGTGTYGYTF,TGCGCCAGCAGCTGGGGGACAGGGACATATGGCTACACCTTC
.,TRBV7-9,TRBD1,TRBJ1-1,15,CASSLIGTGITEAFF,TGTGCCAGCAGCTTAATAGGGACAGGGATCACTGAAGCTTTCTTT
.,TRBV9,.,TRBJ2-2,13,CASRGANTGELFF,TGTGCCAGTAGGGGCGCAAACACCGGGGAGCTGTTTTTT
.,TRBV16,.,TRBJ2-6,16,CASSQSLGDGANVLTF,TGTGCCAGCAGCCAATCCCTAGGGGATGGGGCCAACGTCCTGACTTTC
.,TRBV6-1,.,TRBJ1-1,14,CASWEIDRAFAAFF,TGTGCCAGCTGGGAAATTGACCGGGCCTTCGCCGCTTTCTTT